This T cell receptor beta chain is from a study of long-term antiretroviral therapy in people with HIV. Study-wide results and caveats: Despite increasing after ART, diversity remained lower than that of transplant donor controls. Dominating the repertoire at all time points were the clones that expanded before ART.

This CDR3 spans 16 amino acids. Trimming cost V 1 base and J 6 bases, with 19 bases left between them. The V gene's germline CDR1 is SEHNR and CDR2 FQNEAQ (reference sequence). This clone showed up just once. Its specificity is not known. It was version v3.0 of the immunoSEQ assay that was run at survey level. The repertoire was sequenced with immunoSEQ multiplex PCR; TCRdb's copy has only in-frame clones and lacks some. This table has 24,000 or so clones, roughly 94% appearing once. The receptor was derived from a woman aged 45 to 65 with HIV. The sequenced sample was unsorted PBMCs, obtained about 4.7 years after starting antiretroviral therapy. This rearrangement joins TRBV7-9 to TRBJ2-7; D is tentatively TRBD1 or TRBD2 (5 bases each). The CDR3 DNA sequence: TGTGCCAGCAGCTTAGTCTCATCGGGGCTAGTTGTCGAGCAGTACTTC. Encoded protein: CASSLVSSGLVVEQYF.